This T cell receptor beta chain was recorded in a study of control samples from healthy donors and cancer patients. The assay was immunoSEQ multiplex PCR, and TCRdb's table has in-frame clones only and misses some. The sample contains 100,000 to 120,000 clones, 83% of which appear only once. Germline V CDR1 and CDR2: MNHEY, SVGAGI. This CDR3 contains 14 residues. V lost 5 bases, J lost 2 bases, and 13 bases lay in between. Sequencing input: blood. The chain is built from TRBV6-5 and TRBJ2-7; D remains unclear. This sequence originates from a woman aged 50 to 60 in good health. CDR3 sequence reads: CASSPLGTTYEQYF. DNA of the CDR3: TGTGCCAGCAGTCCCCTGGGAACAACCTACGAGCAGTACTTC.